Shown below are 26 T cell receptor beta chains from a single sample sequenced in a study of cytomegalovirus exposure and HLA in healthy donors. This PCR relied on a set of 60 Vbeta primers and 13 Jbeta primers. The data were produced by immunoSEQ multiplex PCR, yet TCRdb's version contains in-frame clones alone and is incomplete. The table has about 99,000 clones, around 77% seen once. The source material was PBMCs. These receptors were collected from a man aged 35-49 years in good health and CMV-seronegative.

The CDR3 sequence is CASSTFTGMISPLHF. In DNA form, the CDR3 reads TGTGCCAGTAGTACCTTTACAGGGATGATTTCACCCCTCCACTTT. This sequence joins TRBV19 and TRBJ1-6, with D maybe TRBD1 (6 bases). Trimming took off 4 bases at V and 9 bases at J, with 16 bases between the two ends. CDR1 is LNHDA and CDR2 is SQIVND in the germline V gene (reference sequence). The CDR3 runs 15 residues.

This rearrangement joins TRBV5-1 to TRBJ1-1; D may be TRBD1 (5 bases). In germline, CDR1 is SGHRS, CDR2 YFSETQ. V was shortened by 2 bases and J by 0 bases, with 14 bases between the two germline ends. This CDR3 contains 16 residues. CDR3 in DNA: TGCGCCAGCAGCTTACTTTCGGCAGGGATGAACACTGAAGCTTTCTTT. Translation gives CASSLLSAGMNTEAFF.

The chain combines TRBV9 with TRBJ1-1; TRBD1 is a possible D gene (6 bases). The CDR3 contains 16 residues. Between the trimmed V and J ends, which lost 3 bases and 0 bases, there was a span of 15 bases. Germline lookup yields CDR1 SGDLS and CDR2 YYNGEE. The CDR3 DNA sequence: TGTGCCAGCAGCGAGGGGGTTGGAGAGGTGAACACTGAAGCTTTCTTT. It specifies CASSEGVGEVNTEAFF.

This clone has only a few counts. This chain links TRBV5-1 with TRBJ2-3; D call uncertain. Trimming removed 5 bases from V and 0 bases from J, with 7 bases in between. CDR3 length: 13 residues. CDR1 is SGHRS, CDR2 YFSETQ, per germline. The CDR3 coding sequence is TGCGCCAGCAGACCCGGTAGCACAGATACGCAGTATTTT. Its translation: CASRPGSTDTQYF. Drawing the rest from reference TRBV5-1 and TRBJ2-3, the complete variable domain is KAGVTQTPRYLIKTRGQQVTLSCSPISGHRSVSWYQQTPGQGLQFLFEYFSETQRNKGNFPGRFSGRQFSNSRSEMNVSTLELGDSALYLCASRPGSTDTQYFGPGTRLTVL.

This clone was detected a few times. The chain recombines TRBV29-1 with TRBJ2-7; a possible D gene is TRBD1 (6 bases). Trimming pared 7 bases from V and 6 bases from J, leaving 19 bases between. CDR1 and CDR2 from the germline V gene are SQVTM and ANQGSEA. The CDR3 has 13 residues. The CDR3 spells CSAAWGRRSEQYF. CDR3 sequence (DNA): TGCAGCGCTGCATGGGGGCGGCGCTCCGAGCAGTACTTC.

The rearrangement joins TRBV19 to TRBJ1-2; the D is unclear. The CDR3 extends over 13 amino acids. Looked up from germline, CDR1 is LNHDA and CDR2 is SQIVND (reference sequence). V was shortened by 6 bases and J by 5 bases, with 13 bases between the two germline ends. The CDR3 nucleotides read TGTGCCAGTAGCCAGAGGGAAGGGTATGGCTACACCTTC. Translation: CASSQREGYGYTF.

This clone has just one count. V usage is TRBV12-5 and J usage is TRBJ1-1, with unresolved D. CDR1 LGHNT and CDR2 FRNRAP come from the germline V gene. V was pared by 7 bases and J by 5 bases, with 17 bases between. The CDR3 consists of 14 residues. CDR3 nucleotide sequence: TGTGCTAGTGCTCAGACCCATCGAGCGACTGAAGCTTTCTTT. This gives the protein CASAQTHRATEAFF.

The chain has TRBV7-9 and TRBJ1-2; 8 nucleotides match TRBD1. This CDR3 region has 17 residues. Germline V gives CDR1 SEHNR, CDR2 FQNEAQ (reference sequence). The ends lost 1 base at V and 3 bases at J; junction bases unmatched: 10. CDR3 sequence reads: CASSLVFPDRGYYGYTF. The CDR3 DNA reads as TGTGCCAGCAGCTTAGTTTTCCCCGACAGGGGCTACTATGGCTACACCTTC.

The chain carries TRBV2 and TRBJ2-7; the D gene is possibly TRBD1 (6 bases). The CDR3 consists of 16 residues. V was trimmed by 1 base and J by 6 bases, leaving 19 bases between them. Per germline, CDR1 SNHLY and CDR2 FYNNEI. The CDR3 loop is CASSEGGTGPSGEQYF. The CDR3 coding sequence is TGTGCCAGCAGTGAAGGAGGTACAGGGCCTTCGGGCGAGCAGTACTTC. The full variable domain, completed using reference TRBV2 and TRBJ2-7, is EPEVTQTPSHQVTQMGQEVILRCVPISNHLYFYWYRQILGQKVEFLVSFYNNEISEKSEIFDDQFSVERPDGSNFTLKIRSTKLEDSAMYFCASSEGGTGPSGEQYFGPGTRLTVT.

The chain carries TRBV5-1 and TRBJ1-3; D may be TRBD1 (6 bases). V was cut by 3 bases and J by 4 bases, with 11 bases left in between. The CDR3 is made up of 14 amino acids. Germline CDR1 reads SGHRS; CDR2 reads YFSETQ. CDR3 loop: CASSYAGEGNTIYF. CDR3 coding DNA: TGCGCCAGCAGCTACGCAGGGGAGGGAAACACCATATATTTT.

There are a few counts of this clone. V and J are TRBV7-3 and TRBJ1-1, with TRBD1 as a possible D gene (6 bases). Deletions cut 8 bases from V and 1 base from J, with 17 bases between. The germline V gene encodes CDR1 SGHTA and CDR2 FQGTGA. The CDR3 has 15 residues. The CDR3 bases are TGTGCCAGCCGGGCCGCCGACAGGTCGAACACTGAAGCTTTCTTT. As protein: CASRAADRSNTEAFF.

This clone has more than one count but fewer than ten. CDR3 sequence reads: CASSELSGLGRSYNEQFF. CDR3 DNA: TGTGCCAGCAGTGAATTATCGGGACTAGGGAGATCCTACAATGAGCAGTTCTTC. The chain links TRBV2 to TRBJ2-1, with 8 bases fitting TRBD2. Germline V gene data show CDR1 as SNHLY and CDR2 as FYNNEI. The V segment lost 2 bases and the J segment 1 base; nucleotides outside the gene matches: 10. The CDR3 has 18 amino acids.

This clone was found a few times. Other DNA sequences in this specimen translate into the identical CDR3. The V and J genes are TRBV6-1 and TRBJ2-1; no firm D call. CDR1 and CDR2 (germline): MNHNS, SASEGT. CDR3 length: 13 amino acids. Trimming removed 11 bases from V and 9 bases from J, with 20 bases in between. CDR3 nucleotides: TGTGCCCCCAAAGGAGAGAGCACGGGTGAGCAGTTCTTC. This codes for CAPKGESTGEQFF.

The rearrangement joins TRBV30 to TRBJ1-2, with a possible D match to TRBD1 (5 bases). Trimming took off 4 bases at V and 4 bases at J, with 28 bases between the two ends. Germline assignment: CDR1 GTSNPN and CDR2 SVGIG (reference sequence). This CDR3 has 18 residues. The CDR3 loop reads CAWKPQVTDNWAPYGYTF. The DNA of the CDR3 is TGTGCCTGGAAACCACAGGTGACCGACAATTGGGCCCCCTATGGCTACACCTTC.

This clone was picked up one time. The chain has TRBV2 and TRBJ1-5, with D possibly being TRBD1 (5 bases). The CDR3 has 14 residues. The V gene lost 4 bases and the J gene lost 4 bases, with 11 bases spanning the gap. In germline, CDR1 is SNHLY, CDR2 FYNNEI. In nucleotides, the CDR3 is TGTGCCAGCAGTGGGGGCGAAAGTAATCAGCCCCAGCATTTT. This codes for CASSGGESNQPQHF.

This clone was found a few times. The rearrangement links TRBV6-1 to TRBJ1-2, with 7 bases matching TRBD1. CDR1 and CDR2 (germline): MNHNS, SASEGT. The CDR3 loop spans 13 amino acids. Unmatched junction bases numbered 5, after V lost 1 base and J lost 9 bases. The CDR3 here is CASSEGGQPSYTF. As DNA, the CDR3 is TGTGCCAGCAGTGAAGGGGGACAGCCTAGCTACACCTTC.

The gene calls are TRBV5-1 and TRBJ1-2, with D possibly TRBD1 on 6 matching bases. The germline V and J ends were trimmed by 3 bases and 6 bases, with 18 bases remaining between them. CDR1 SGHRS and CDR2 YFSETQ come from the germline V gene. The CDR3 consists of 15 residues. The CDR3 spells CASSSTGSPIDGYTF. The DNA of the CDR3 is TGCGCCAGCAGCTCCACAGGGTCCCCTATCGATGGCTACACCTTC. The variable domain in full, completed from reference TRBV5-1 and TRBJ1-2, reads KAGVTQTPRYLIKTRGQQVTLSCSPISGHRSVSWYQQTPGQGLQFLFEYFSETQRNKGNFPGRFSGRQFSNSRSEMNVSTLELGDSALYLCASSSTGSPIDGYTFGSGTRLTVV.

The chain recombines TRBV5-4 with TRBJ2-1; 7 nucleotides line up with TRBD2. Germline V gives CDR1 SGHNT, CDR2 YYREEE (reference sequence). Trimming took 5 bases from V and 1 from J; bases not matched to a gene: 0. This CDR3 spans 13 amino acids. CDR3 nucleotides: TGTGCCAGCAGTAGCGGGTCCTACAATGAGCAGTTCTTC. It is translated as CASSSGSYNEQFF.

This chain uses TRBV28 with TRBJ2-3; TRBD1 might be the D (5 bases). The CDR3 length is 14 residues. Trimming left V 6 bases short and J 0 bases short, with 10 bases between. Germline V gene sequence: CDR1 MDHEN, CDR2 SYDVKM. The CDR3 DNA reads TGTGCCAGCAGGAAACAGGCTAGCACAGATACGCAGTATTTT. Protein product: CASRKQASTDTQYF.

This clone was found a few times. The genes are TRBV2 and TRBJ1-4, with D unclear. V was trimmed by 4 bases and J by 5 bases, leaving 8 bases between them. CDR1 and CDR2 (germline): SNHLY, FYNNEI. This CDR3 has 13 residues. The CDR3 DNA reads as TGTGCCAGCAGTGTTGGAGGGAATGAAAAACTGTTTTTT. Translating it yields CASSVGGNEKLFF.

This chain links TRBV5-1 with TRBJ2-3, with D possibly TRBD2 on 5 matching bases. There are 15 residues in the CDR3. The germline V and J ends were trimmed by 0 bases and 4 bases, with 12 bases remaining between them. CDR1 is SGHRS, CDR2 YFSETQ, per germline. The CDR3 reads CASSLERYGADTQYF. CDR3 coding DNA: TGCGCCAGCAGCTTGGAGAGATACGGGGCAGATACGCAGTATTTT.

This clone was observed once. The chain links TRBV5-6 to TRBJ1-5; D possibly corresponds to TRBD1 (5 bases). Germline CDR1 is SGHDT and CDR2 is YYEEEE. V lost 4 bases and J 4 bases, leaving 15 bases between the germline ends. The CDR3 contains 15 residues. Here the CDR3 DNA reads TGTGCCAGCAGCCCTCGTGCCGCAGGGAATCAGCCCCAGCATTTT. Encoded protein: CASSPRAAGNQPQHF.

The chain couples TRBV6-5 to TRBJ2-2; 7 nucleotides match TRBD1. The CDR3 sequence is 14 residues long. With V trimmed by 7 bases and J by 6 bases, 8 bases remained unmatched. The germline V gene has CDR1 MNHEY and CDR2 SVGAGI. The chain's CDR3 is CASNQGVVAGELFF. The CDR3 DNA sequence: TGTGCCAGCAATCAGGGGGTAGTCGCCGGGGAGCTGTTTTTT.

Only one count was recorded for this clone. The chain recombines TRBV18 with TRBJ1-1; 7 positions match TRBD1. The J segment lost 0 bases and the V segment lost 5 bases, leaving 3 bases of the junction unmatched. CDR1 KGHSH and CDR2 LQKENI come from the germline V gene. The CDR3 runs 14 residues. The CDR3 region is CASSTTGVNTEAFF. DNA of the CDR3: TGTGCCAGCTCAACAACAGGGGTGAACACTGAAGCTTTCTTT.

This clone has a single count. V usage is TRBV30 and J usage is TRBJ1-1; D is uncertain. The CDR3 consists of 11 residues. V lost 3 bases, J lost 4 bases, and 6 bases lay in between. Per the germline V gene, CDR1 is GTSNPN and CDR2 is SVGIG (reference sequence). The CDR3 loop reads CAWRTVTEAFF. CDR3 sequence (DNA): TGTGCCTGGAGAACAGTCACTGAAGCTTTCTTT.

This clone is a singleton in its sample. V and J are TRBV5-1 and TRBJ1-3, with 8 positions matching TRBD1. The germline V gene has CDR1 SGHRS and CDR2 YFSETQ. The CDR3 totals 20 residues. Losses at the gene ends were 4 bases for V and 0 bases for J; bases not matched to a gene: 18. The CDR3 loop reads CASSITGGEFYGYSGNTIYF. The CDR3 DNA is TGCGCCAGCAGCATAACAGGGGGAGAGTTTTATGGGTACTCTGGAAACACCATATATTTT.